The present TCR beta chain was sequenced within a study of OX40 agonist ivuxolimab in advanced cancers. Study in general: Across the patients, intravenous ivuxolimab was delivered every 2 weeks at 0.01 to 10 mg/kg. Participants averaged roughly 57 years of age (range roughly 23 to 80) and were 75% to 90% male. Study findings and constraints: In the 0.1-3.0 mg/kg groups, partial responders showed among the lowest expansion. CD4+ and CD8+ blood T cells expanded clonally by week 6 at 0.1 to 3.0 mg/kg.

This clone was recorded once. Its antigen remains unidentified. Assay used: immunoSEQ multiplex PCR; TCRdb lists only in-frame clones, some missing. This table holds some 50,000 clones, 87% found once. The CDR3 is made up of 15 amino acids. Germline assignment: CDR1 MNHEY and CDR2 SMNVEV (reference sequence). Unmatched junction bases numbered 12, after V lost 8 bases and J lost 5 bases. The TCR comes from an adult with an advanced solid tumor such as melanoma, head and neck, liver or kidney cancer. Source: CD4+ or CD8+ T cells sorted from blood, taken in a trial of the OX40 agonist ivuxolimab. This chain links TRBV27 with TRBJ2-1; 7 bases fit TRBD2. CDR3 protein: CASRGRGLPNNEQFF. DNA for the CDR3: TGTGCCAGCCGGGGAAGGGGACTACCTAACAATGAGCAGTTCTTC.